This T cell receptor (beta chain) was sequenced during a study of vaccination and CD4 T cells after COVID-19. In the study overall: Each of the control cultures got a CEFX pool, an HIV-1 Nef pool, or no peptide.

Sample treatment: 10-day PBMC culture with coronavirus spike peptide pools or control peptides (ViraFEST assay). The CDR3 has 14 residues. Trimming cost V 2 bases and J 4 bases, with 11 bases left between them. Germline V gives CDR1 MNHEY, CDR2 SMNVEV (reference sequence). Note on this clonotype: The antigen is undetermined.

Sequencing of DNA taken from cultured CD4+ T cells relied on the Oncomine TCR Beta short-read assay. TCRdb redid the calling of the PCR reads with MiXCR, one entry per CDR3 protein. The table has around 15,000 distinct CDR3 sequences, about 53% seen once. This chain connects TRBV27 to TRBJ1-2, with no clear D. Sequencing was performed on CD4+ T cells from blood, cultured in vitro. This receptor was obtained from a human donor who had recovered from COVID-19. CDR3 nucleotides: TGTGCCAGCAGTTTAGGGGTATGGAGCTATGGCTACACCTTC. Amino acid sequence: CASSLGVWSYGYTF.